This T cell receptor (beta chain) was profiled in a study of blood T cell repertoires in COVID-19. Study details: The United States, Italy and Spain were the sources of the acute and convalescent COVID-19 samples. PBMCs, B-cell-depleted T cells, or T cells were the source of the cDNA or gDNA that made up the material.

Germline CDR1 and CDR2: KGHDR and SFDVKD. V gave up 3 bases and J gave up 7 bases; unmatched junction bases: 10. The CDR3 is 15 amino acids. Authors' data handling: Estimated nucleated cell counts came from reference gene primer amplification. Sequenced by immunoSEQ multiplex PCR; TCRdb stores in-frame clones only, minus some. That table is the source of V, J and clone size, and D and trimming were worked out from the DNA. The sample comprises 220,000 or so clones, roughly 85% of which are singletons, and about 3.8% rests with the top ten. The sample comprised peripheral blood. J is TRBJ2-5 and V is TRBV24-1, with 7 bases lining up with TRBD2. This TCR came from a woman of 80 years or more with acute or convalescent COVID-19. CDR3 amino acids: CATSDPTSDAGTQYF. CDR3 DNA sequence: TGTGCCACCAGTGATCCAACTAGCGACGCGGGGACCCAGTACTTC.